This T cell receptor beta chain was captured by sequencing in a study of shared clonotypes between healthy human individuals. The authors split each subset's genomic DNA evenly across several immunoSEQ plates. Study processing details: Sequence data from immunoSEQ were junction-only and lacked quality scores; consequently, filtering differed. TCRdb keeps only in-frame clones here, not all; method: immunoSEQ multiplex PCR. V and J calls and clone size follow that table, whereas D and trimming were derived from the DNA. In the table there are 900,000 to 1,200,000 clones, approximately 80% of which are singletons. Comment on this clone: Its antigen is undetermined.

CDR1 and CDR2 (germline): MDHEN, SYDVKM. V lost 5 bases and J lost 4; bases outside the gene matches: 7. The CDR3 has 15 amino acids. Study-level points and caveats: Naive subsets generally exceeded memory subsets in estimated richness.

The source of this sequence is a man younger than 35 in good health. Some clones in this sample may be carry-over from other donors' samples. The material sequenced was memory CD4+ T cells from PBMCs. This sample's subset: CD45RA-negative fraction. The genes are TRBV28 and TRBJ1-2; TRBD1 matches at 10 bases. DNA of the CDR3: TGTGCCAGCAGTACGACAGGGGGCGCCGGCTATGGCTACACCTTC. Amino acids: CASSTTGGAGYGYTF.